Listed here are 17 T cell receptor beta chains from one sample, sequenced in a study of post-analysis software for immune sequencing data. Study outcomes and limitations: Controls had lower frequencies than patients of a few TRBV segments, which included TRBV5-6, TRBV5-1 and TRBV20-1.

Prepared TCR beta cDNA libraries contained unique molecular identifiers. TCRdb re-derived calls from the PCR reads in MiXCR, one entry per CDR3 protein. Here the sample spans 350,000 to 450,000 distinct CDR3 sequences, roughly 36% being singletons. Their target antigens are unknown. The specimen sequenced was blood. The receptors stem from a girl aged 10-17 years with multiple sclerosis.

This clonotype showed up just a few times. This sequence joins TRBV7-9 and TRBJ1-2; TRBD1 might be the D (5 bases). Trimming shortened V by 1 base and J by 4 bases, and 10 bases separated the two germline ends. Germline V gives CDR1 SEHNR, CDR2 FQNEAQ (reference sequence). This CDR3 has 14 amino acids. This chain's CDR3 is CASSLVGQLYGYTF. The CDR3 DNA is TGTGCCAGCAGCTTAGTGGGGCAACTCTATGGCTACACCTTC.

The chain carries TRBV20-1 and TRBJ2-7; 10 positions match TRBD2. The CDR3 has 14 amino acids. Looked up from germline, CDR1 is DFQATT and CDR2 is SNEGSKA (reference sequence). The V segment lost 2 bases and the J segment 4 bases; nucleotides outside the gene matches: 5. The CDR3 is CSARTVAGGYEQYF. The CDR3 coding sequence is TGCAGTGCTAGAACGGTAGCGGGGGGTTACGAGCAGTACTTC.

Of note for this clonotype: Sequence at one end of the junction differs from germline and may be a read error. V is TRBV11-3 and J is TRBJ1-5, with D unresolved. CDR1 is SGHNT, CDR2 YENEEA, per germline. This CDR3 is built from 13 residues. This chain's CDR3 is CASHGPSNQPQHF. CDR3 bases: TGTGCCAGCCATGGCCCTAGCAACCAGCCCCAGCATTTT.

The rearrangement links TRBV30 to TRBJ1-5; tentatively, D is TRBD1 (6 bases). V was pared by 5 bases and J by 7 bases, with 15 bases between. Germline CDR1 GTSNPN, CDR2 SVGIG (reference sequence). This CDR3 has 13 amino acids. The CDR3, as DNA: TGTGCCTGGGGTTTTGGGGGGGCCCAGCCCCAGCATTTT. Encoded protein: CAWGFGGAQPQHF.

This chain joins TRBV28 and TRBJ1-3; no clear D. The CDR3 is 13 residues long. The germline gives CDR1 MDHEN, CDR2 SYDVKM. V dropped 3 bases and J dropped 4 bases, with 7 bases sitting between them. The CDR3 DNA is TGTGCCAGCAGTTTGATGTACGGAAACACCATATATTTT. Translated: CASSLMYGNTIYF.

There are a few counts of this clonotype. The V and J genes are TRBV6-1 and TRBJ2-1; 9 bases are a match to TRBD2. Trimming cost V 4 bases and J 3 bases; bases outside gene matches: 4. Germline V CDR1 and CDR2: MNHNS, SASEGT. There are 15 residues in the CDR3. The CDR3 DNA is TGTGCCAGCAGTGGTAGCGGGGGATTCTACAATGAGCAGTTCTTC. Translated: CASSGSGGFYNEQFF.

This clonotype was counted at least ten times. The J gene is TRBJ2-1, the V gene TRBV18; perhaps D is TRBD1 or TRBD2 (6 bases each). Trimming removed 3 bases at V and 5 bases at J, with 17 bases between. The CDR3 extends over 16 amino acids. The germline CDR1 and CDR2 sequences are KGHSH and LQKENI. The CDR3 protein is CASSPREGGAHNEQFF. The CDR3 region has the DNA TGTGCCAGCTCACCGCGAGAGGGGGGCGCACACAATGAGCAGTTCTTC. The complete variable domain, with remaining parts taken from reference TRBV18 and TRBJ2-1, reads NAGVMQNPRHLVRRRGQEARLRCSPMKGHSHVYWYRQLPEEGLKFMVYLQKENIIDESGMPKERFSAEFPKEGPSILRIQQVVRGDSAAYFCASSPREGGAHNEQFFGPGTRLTVL.

The rearrangement links TRBV7-3 to TRBJ2-1; tentatively, D is TRBD1 (5 bases). This CDR3 comprises 17 residues. Germline values: CDR1 SGHTA, CDR2 FQGTGA. Trimming stripped 4 bases from V and 3 bases from J, with 19 bases between. The CDR3 DNA is TGTGCCAGCAGCTCCCAAGTAGGGGCGGCCAGCTACAATGAGCAGTTCTTC. Translating gives CASSSQVGAASYNEQFF.

V is TRBV5-1 and J is TRBJ1-6, with a tentative D call TRBD1 (6 bases). CDR1 and CDR2 from the germline V gene are SGHRS and YFSETQ. V shed 4 bases and J shed 6 bases, with 8 bases lying between them. The CDR3 has 13 amino acids. The CDR3 here is CASSADSNSPLHF. CDR3 DNA sequence: TGCGCCAGCAGCGCGGACAGTAATTCACCCCTCCACTTT.

This clonotype showed up just a few times. This chain uses TRBV20-1 with TRBJ2-7; D perhaps matches TRBD1 (6 bases). V lost 3 bases and J 0 bases, leaving 9 bases between the germline ends. This CDR3 is 13 amino acids long. CDR1 and CDR2 (germline): DFQATT, SNEGSKA (reference sequence). As DNA, the CDR3 is TGCAGTGCTAGGATCAGGGGCTCCTACGAGCAGTACTTC. Its protein product is CSARIRGSYEQYF.

This rearrangement joins TRBV10-3 to TRBJ2-7, with 9 bases fitting TRBD1. Trimming cost V 3 bases and J 6 bases; bases outside gene matches: 6. Germline values: CDR1 ENHRY, CDR2 SYGVKD. CDR3 length: 14 residues. The CDR3 region has the DNA TGTGCCATCAGTGACCCGGGACAGGGTATCGAGCAGTACTTC. Translated, it gives CAISDPGQGIEQYF.

The chain combines TRBV6-1 with TRBJ2-1; 12 nucleotides agree with TRBD1. This CDR3 is built from 15 residues. Trimming removed 2 bases from V and 8 bases from J; junction bases left unmatched: 4. Germline values: CDR1 MNHNS, CDR2 SASEGT. The CDR3 protein is CASSELGTGGHEQFF. CDR3 DNA sequence: TGTGCCAGCAGTGAACTCGGGACAGGGGGCCATGAGCAGTTCTTC.

This clonotype has just a few counts. The chain links TRBV6-6 to TRBJ2-7; D possibly corresponds to TRBD2 (6 bases). With 8 bases removed from V and 4 bases from J, the gap between germline ends came to 12 bases. The CDR3 has 12 residues. In germline, CDR1 is MNHNY, CDR2 SVGAGI (reference sequence). This chain's CDR3 is CASGELAYEQYF. The CDR3 nucleotides are TGTGCCAGCGGGGAACTAGCTTACGAGCAGTACTTC.

This clonotype was seen a single time. This chain connects TRBV10-3 to TRBJ2-1; 12 nucleotides line up with TRBD2. The CDR3 runs to 15 residues. V shed 4 bases, J shed 9 bases, and the junction held 7 bases outside the gene matches. Germline lookup yields CDR1 ENHRY and CDR2 SYGVKD. The DNA for the CDR3 is TGTGCCATCAGTGGGACTAGCGGGGAGTTCCGTGAGCAGTTCTTC. Its translation is CAISGTSGEFREQFF.

The V call is TRBV6-5, the J call TRBJ1-1, with D possibly being TRBD1 (5 bases). This CDR3 comprises 11 residues. In germline, CDR1 is MNHEY, CDR2 SVGAGI. The ends were cut back, 7 bases at V and 4 bases at J, with 7 bases in the middle. The CDR3 nucleotides read TGTGCCAGCACAGGGCCCACTGAAGCTTTCTTT. It encodes CASTGPTEAFF.

This clonotype turned up a few times. This sequence joins TRBV11-2 and TRBJ2-3; D uncertain. Germline CDR1 SGHAT, CDR2 FQNNGV. With 0 bases removed from V and 2 bases from J, the gap between germline ends came to 6 bases. The CDR3 covers 14 residues. The DNA for the CDR3 is TGTGCCAGCAGCTTAGACCGGCACACAGATACGCAGTATTTT. It specifies CASSLDRHTDTQYF. Using reference TRBV11-2 and TRBJ2-3 for the parts outside the CDR3, the full variable domain is EAGVAQSPRYKIIEKRQSVAFWCNPISGHATLYWYQQILGQGPKLLIQFQNNGVVDDSQLPKDRFSAERLKGVDSTLKIQPAKLEDSAVYLCASSLDRHTDTQYFGPGTRLTVL.

V is TRBV5-1 and J is TRBJ2-7; D is possibly TRBD1 (5 bases). The CDR3 totals 15 residues. Germline V lookup: CDR1 SGHRS, CDR2 YFSETQ. Trimming shortened V by 4 bases and J by 0 bases, and 14 bases separated the two germline ends. The CDR3: CASSPRVSGSYEQYF. CDR3 DNA: TGCGCCAGCAGCCCCAGGGTTTCTGGCTCCTACGAGCAGTACTTC. The variable domain in full, with the rest retrieved from reference TRBV5-1 and TRBJ2-7, is KAGVTQTPRYLIKTRGQQVTLSCSPISGHRSVSWYQQTPGQGLQFLFEYFSETQRNKGNFPGRFSGRQFSNSRSEMNVSTLELGDSALYLCASSPRVSGSYEQYFGPGTRLTVT.